The 9 T cell receptor beta chains presented below share a single source sample, sequenced in a study of Ad26.COV2.S vaccination and SARS-CoV-2 variants (dated by TCRdb to the early 2020s). Library prep was done by the immunoSEQ multiplex PCR assay. Entries here come from immuneACCESS through TCRdb and include only in-frame sequences with V and J called. Some clones fail to appear in such tables; in the studies checked, an unresolved V gene covers under half of the shortfall, and the cause of the remainder is unknown. This sample is represented by about 97,000 clones; around three quarters of them were singletons. 15% to 20% of the sample goes to the ten largest clones. According to the study, the label for this sample's time point signals: individuals recovered from natural SARS-CoV-2 infection. Sample: peripheral blood, taken after recovery from COVID-19. These receptor sequences come from a human donor who had recovered from COVID-19.

The chain combines TRBV4-3 with TRBJ1-2, with a weak D call TRBD1 (5 bases). V lost 0 bases, J lost 5 bases, and 13 bases lay in between. Germline CDR1 reads LGHNA; CDR2 reads YSLEER. The length of the CDR3 is 15 residues. This CDR3 is CASSQEGGRAYGYTF. CDR3 in DNA: TGCGCCAGCAGCCAAGAGGGAGGCAGGGCATATGGCTACACCTTC.

This clone was counted a single time. The rearrangement joins TRBV6-6 to TRBJ2-3, with D unresolved. V gave up 1 base and J gave up 6 bases, with 11 bases separating them. CDR3 length: 14 residues. In germline, CDR1 is MNHNY, CDR2 SVGAGI (reference sequence). CDR3 DNA sequence: TGTGCCAGCAGTTACTGGAACGGCGAGGATACGCAGTATTTT. Translating gives CASSYWNGEDTQYF.

The gene calls are TRBV28 and TRBJ1-6; 10 nucleotides match TRBD1. V was pared by 4 bases and J by 9 bases, with 3 bases of the junction left unmatched. This CDR3 spans 14 amino acids. CDR1 is MDHEN, CDR2 SYDVKM, per germline. The CDR3 coding sequence is TGTGCCAGCAGTTCCGGGACAGGGGTTTCACCCCTCCACTTT. Residues: CASSSGTGVSPLHF.

This chain connects TRBV30 to TRBJ1-1; 8 bases agree with TRBD1. With V trimmed by 5 bases and J by 1 base, 9 bases remained unmatched. The CDR3 covers 15 residues. Germline V gene lookup returns CDR1 GTSNPN and CDR2 SVGIG (reference sequence). CDR3 loop: CAWSPGGATNTEAFF. The CDR3 DNA sequence: TGTGCCTGGTCCCCAGGGGGCGCGACGAACACTGAAGCTTTCTTT.

The chain's CDR3 is CASSVKLGNEQFF. In nucleotides, the CDR3 is TGTGCCAGCAGTGTCAAACTCGGCAATGAGCAGTTCTTC. The V gene is TRBV25-1, the J gene TRBJ2-1; D not certain. CDR1 is MGHDK, CDR2 SYGVNS, per germline. The CDR3 has 13 amino acids. Trimming removed 4 bases from V and 6 bases from J, with 10 bases in between. Supplemented by reference TRBV25-1 and TRBJ2-1, the full variable domain reads EADIYQTPRYLVIGTGKKITLECSQTMGHDKMYWYQQDPGMELHLIHYSYGVNSTEKGDLSSESTVSRIRTEHFPLTLESARPSHTSQYLCASSVKLGNEQFFGPGTRLTVL.

With regard to this clone: The same CDR3 is also encoded by other DNA sequences in this sample. The chain joins TRBV5-1 to TRBJ2-7, with TRBD2 matching 7 bases. The CDR3 has 14 residues. Germline V lookup: CDR1 SGHRS, CDR2 YFSETQ. With 0 bases clipped from V and 1 base from J, the junction kept 1 base outside the gene matches. The CDR3 here is CASSLGRESYEQYF. DNA of the CDR3: TGCGCCAGCAGCTTGGGGCGGGAGTCCTACGAGCAGTACTTC.

The chain combines TRBV6-4 with TRBJ1-6; D may be TRBD1 (5 bases). The CDR3 runs to 16 residues. Trimming shortened V by 6 bases and J by 7 bases, and 19 bases separated the two germline ends. Germline CDR1 and CDR2: MRHNA and SNTAGT. CDR3 protein: CASSRDGGWLNSPLHF. The CDR3 DNA reads TGTGCCAGCAGCCGGGACGGAGGTTGGTTAAATTCACCCCTCCACTTT.

The V and J genes are TRBV29-1 and TRBJ1-6; D unresolved. V lost 4 bases and J lost 0, with 7 bases in between. The germline CDR1 and CDR2 sequences are SQVTM and ANQGSEA. CDR3 length: 14 amino acids. CDR3 protein: CSVAQYSYNSPLHF. CDR3 DNA: TGCAGCGTTGCACAGTACTCCTATAATTCACCCCTCCACTTT.

The V and J genes are TRBV7-9 and TRBJ2-3; D is ambiguous. CDR1 SEHNR and CDR2 FQNEAQ come from the germline V gene (reference sequence). There are 14 residues in the CDR3. The ends were cut back, 2 bases at V and 0 bases at J, with 6 bases in the middle. CDR3 in amino acids: CASSLSTSTDTQYF. The CDR3 DNA reads as TGTGCCAGCAGCTTATCCACTAGCACAGATACGCAGTATTTT.